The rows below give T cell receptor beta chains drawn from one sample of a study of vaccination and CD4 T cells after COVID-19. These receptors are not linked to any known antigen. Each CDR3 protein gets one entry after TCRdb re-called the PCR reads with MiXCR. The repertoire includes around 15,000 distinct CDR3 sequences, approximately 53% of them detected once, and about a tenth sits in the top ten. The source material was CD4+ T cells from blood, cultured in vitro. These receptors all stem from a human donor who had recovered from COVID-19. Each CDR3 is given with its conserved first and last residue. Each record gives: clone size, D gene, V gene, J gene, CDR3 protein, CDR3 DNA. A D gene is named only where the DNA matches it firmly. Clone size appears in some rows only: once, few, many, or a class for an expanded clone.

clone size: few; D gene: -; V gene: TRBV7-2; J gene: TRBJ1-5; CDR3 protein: CASSLSGANQPQHF; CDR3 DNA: TGTGCCAGCAGCTTAAGCGGCGCCAATCAGCCCCAGCATTTT
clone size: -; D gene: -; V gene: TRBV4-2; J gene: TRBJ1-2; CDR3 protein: CASSQDVAGGEGYTF; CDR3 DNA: TGTGCCAGCAGCCAAGATGTAGCCGGGGGCGAGGGCTACACCTTC
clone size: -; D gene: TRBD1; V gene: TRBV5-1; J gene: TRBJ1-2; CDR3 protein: CASSLRQGEDGYTF; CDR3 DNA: TGCGCCAGCAGCTTGCGGCAGGGGGAAGATGGCTACACCTTC
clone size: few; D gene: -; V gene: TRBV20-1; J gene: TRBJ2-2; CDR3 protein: CSARDPLAGELFF; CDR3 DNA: TGCAGTGCTAGAGATCCCCTCGCCGGGGAGCTGTTTTTT
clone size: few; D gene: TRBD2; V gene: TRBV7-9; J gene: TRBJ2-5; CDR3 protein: CASSLVSGLGGETQYF; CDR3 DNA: TGTGCCAGCAGCTTAGTCTCGGGACTAGGAGGAGAGACCCAGTACTTC
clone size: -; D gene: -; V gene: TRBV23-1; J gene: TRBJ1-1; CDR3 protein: CASAVRIGTEAFF; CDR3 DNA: TGCGCCAGCGCCGTTAGGATCGGCACTGAAGCTTTCTTT
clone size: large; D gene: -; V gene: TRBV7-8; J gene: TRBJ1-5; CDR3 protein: CASSPLRGNQPQHF; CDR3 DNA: TGTGCCAGCAGTCCCCTTCGGGGTAATCAGCCCCAGCATTTT
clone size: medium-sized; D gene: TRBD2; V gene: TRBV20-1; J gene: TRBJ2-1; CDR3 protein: CSARTASGSSYNEQFF; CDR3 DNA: TGCAGTGCTAGAACGGCTAGCGGGAGCTCCTACAATGAGCAGTTCTTC
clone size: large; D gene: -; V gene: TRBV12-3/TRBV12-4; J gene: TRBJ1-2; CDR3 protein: CASSLNRKNYGYTF; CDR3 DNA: TGTGCCAGCAGTTTGAACAGGAAGAACTATGGCTACACCTTC
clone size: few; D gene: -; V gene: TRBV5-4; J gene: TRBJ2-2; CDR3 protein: CASRPFAGPRELFF; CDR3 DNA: TGTGCCAGCAGGCCCTTCGCGGGTCCCCGGGAGCTGTTTTTT
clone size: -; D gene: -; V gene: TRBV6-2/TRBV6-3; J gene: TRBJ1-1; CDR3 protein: CASSADRNTEAFF; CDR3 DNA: TGTGCCAGCAGTGCGGACAGGAACACTGAAGCTTTCTTT
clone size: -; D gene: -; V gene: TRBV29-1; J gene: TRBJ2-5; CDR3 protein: CSVAGTQETQYF; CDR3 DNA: TGCAGCGTAGCCGGGACCCAAGAGACCCAGTACTTC
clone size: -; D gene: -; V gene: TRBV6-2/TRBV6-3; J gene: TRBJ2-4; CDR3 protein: CASSKTGVAKNIQYF; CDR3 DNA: TGTGCCAGCAGTAAAACGGGGGTAGCCAAAAACATTCAGTACTTC
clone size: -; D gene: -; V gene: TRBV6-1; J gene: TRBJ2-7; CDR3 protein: CASSEAGGSYEQYF; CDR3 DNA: TGTGCCAGCAGTGAAGCAGGGGGCTCCTACGAGCAGTACTTC
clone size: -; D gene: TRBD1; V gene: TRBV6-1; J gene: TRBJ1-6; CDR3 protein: CASKLQGTYNSPLHF; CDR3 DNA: TGTGCCAGCAAATTACAGGGGACCTATAATTCACCCCTCCACTTT
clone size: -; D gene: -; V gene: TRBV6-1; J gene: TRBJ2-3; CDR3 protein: CASRHMRVIDTQYF; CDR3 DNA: TGTGCCAGCAGACACATGAGAGTGATAGATACGCAGTATTTT
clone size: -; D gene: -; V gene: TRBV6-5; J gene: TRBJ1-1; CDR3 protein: CASSYRRGGPSEAFF; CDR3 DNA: TGTGCCAGCAGTTACAGGCGAGGGGGTCCCTCTGAAGCTTTCTTT
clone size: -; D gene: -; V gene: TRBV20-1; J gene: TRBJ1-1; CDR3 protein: CSAEIAEAFF; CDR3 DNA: TGCAGTGCAGAAATCGCTGAAGCTTTCTTT
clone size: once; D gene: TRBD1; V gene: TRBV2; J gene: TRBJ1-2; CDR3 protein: CASRAGIVGQGFWGYTF; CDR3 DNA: TGTGCCAGCAGGGCAGGGATCGTTGGACAGGGCTTTTGGGGCTACACCTTC
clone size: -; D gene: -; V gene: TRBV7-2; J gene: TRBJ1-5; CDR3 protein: CASSYRPKQPQHF; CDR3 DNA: TGTGCCAGCAGCTACCGACCTAAACAGCCCCAGCATTTT
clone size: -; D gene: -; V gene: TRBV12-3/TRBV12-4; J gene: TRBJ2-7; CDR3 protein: CASSFGGVGYEQYF; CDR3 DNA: TGTGCCAGCAGTTTCGGAGGAGTCGGCTACGAGCAGTACTTC
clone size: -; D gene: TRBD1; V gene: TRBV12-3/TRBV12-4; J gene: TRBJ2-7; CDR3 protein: CASSFDRGHYEQYF; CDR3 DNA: TGTGCCAGCAGTTTCGACAGGGGGCACTACGAGCAGTACTTC
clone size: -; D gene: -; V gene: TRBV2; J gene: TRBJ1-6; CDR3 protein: CASSDRSISPLHF; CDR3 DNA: TGTGCCAGCAGTGATAGGTCTATTTCACCCCTCCACTTT
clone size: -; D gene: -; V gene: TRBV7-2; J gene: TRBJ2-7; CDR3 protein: CASSLTGPYEQYF; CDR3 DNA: TGTGCCAGCAGCTTAACCGGGCCATACGAGCAGTACTTC
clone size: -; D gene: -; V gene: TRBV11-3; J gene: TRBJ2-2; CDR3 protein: CASSEGDHTGPGELFF; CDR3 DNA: TGTGCCAGCAGCGAAGGGGATCATACAGGGCCCGGGGAGCTGTTTTTT
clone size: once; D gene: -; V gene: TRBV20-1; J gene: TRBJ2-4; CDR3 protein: CSAREGGGLLAKNIQYF; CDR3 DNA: TGCAGTGCTAGAGAGGGTGGGGGGCTACTAGCCAAAAACATTCAGTACTTC
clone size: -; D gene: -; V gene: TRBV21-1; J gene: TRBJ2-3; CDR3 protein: CASSKPRTTNRGSTDTQYF; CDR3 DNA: TGTGCCAGCAGCAAACCCAGGACGACGAACAGGGGCAGCACAGATACGCAGTATTTT
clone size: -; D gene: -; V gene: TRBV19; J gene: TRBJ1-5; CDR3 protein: CASSGGTGTRNQPQHF; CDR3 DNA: TGTGCCAGTAGTGGGGGGACGGGGACGCGGAATCAGCCCCAGCATTTT
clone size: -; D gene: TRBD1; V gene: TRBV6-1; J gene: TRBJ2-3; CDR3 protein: CASSRQGGSDTQYF; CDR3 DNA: TGTGCCAGCAGTAGACAGGGTGGGTCAGATACGCAGTATTTT
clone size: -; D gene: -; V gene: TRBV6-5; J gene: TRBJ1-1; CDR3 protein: CASSYRAEAFF; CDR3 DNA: TGTGCCAGCAGTTACCGAGCGGAAGCTTTCTTT
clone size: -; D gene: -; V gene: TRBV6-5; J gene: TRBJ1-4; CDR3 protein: CASSYGQSLGEKLFF; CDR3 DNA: TGTGCCAGCAGTTACGGACAGTCCCTTGGTGAAAAACTGTTTTTT
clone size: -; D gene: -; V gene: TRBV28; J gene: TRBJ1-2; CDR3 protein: CASSSPFRSYGYTF; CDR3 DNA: TGTGCCAGCAGTTCTCCGTTTAGGAGCTATGGCTACACCTTC
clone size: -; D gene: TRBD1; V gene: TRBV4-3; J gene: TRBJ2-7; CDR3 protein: CASSHLPRSTGQGIGLVTYEQYF; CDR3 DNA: TGCGCCAGCAGCCACCTACCTCGCAGCACGGGACAGGGTATAGGATTGGTAACCTACGAGCAGTACTTC
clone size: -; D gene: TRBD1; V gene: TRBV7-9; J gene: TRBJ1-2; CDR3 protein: CASSSQGAGKNGYTF; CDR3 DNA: TGTGCCAGCAGCTCCCAGGGGGCAGGGAAGAATGGCTACACCTTC
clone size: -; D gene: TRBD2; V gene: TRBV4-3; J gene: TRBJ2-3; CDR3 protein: CASSQGTSGIVDTQYF; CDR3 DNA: TGCGCCAGCAGCCAAGGGACTAGCGGGATAGTAGATACGCAGTATTTT
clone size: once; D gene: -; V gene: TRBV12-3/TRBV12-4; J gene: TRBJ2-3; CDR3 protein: CASSLGPHLRDTQYF; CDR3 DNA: TGTGCCAGCAGTTTAGGTCCTCACCTAAGAGATACGCAGTATTTT
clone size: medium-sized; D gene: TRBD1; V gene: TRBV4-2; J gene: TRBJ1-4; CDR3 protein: CASSPVRGNEKLFF; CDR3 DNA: TGTGCCAGCAGCCCGGTCAGGGGGAATGAAAAACTGTTTTTT
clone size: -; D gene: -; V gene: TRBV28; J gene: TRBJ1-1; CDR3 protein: CASNPTGPGNTEAFF; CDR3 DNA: TGTGCCAGCAATCCCACGGGGCCGGGGAACACTGAAGCTTTCTTT
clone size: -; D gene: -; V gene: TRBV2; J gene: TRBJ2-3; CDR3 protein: CASSALPTDTQYF; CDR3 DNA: TGTGCCAGCAGCGCCCTCCCCACCGATACGCAGTATTTT
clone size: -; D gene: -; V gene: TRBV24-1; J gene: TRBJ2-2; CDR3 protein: CATSDSTREANTGELFF; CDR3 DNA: TGTGCCACCAGTGATTCTACACGGGAAGCGAACACCGGGGAGCTGTTTTTT
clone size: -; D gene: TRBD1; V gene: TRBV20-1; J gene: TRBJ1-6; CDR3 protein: CSATDRENSPLHF; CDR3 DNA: TGCAGTGCTACGGACAGGGAAAATTCACCCCTCCACTTT
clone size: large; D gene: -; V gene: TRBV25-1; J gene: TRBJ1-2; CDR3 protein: CASSQRGAGGYTF; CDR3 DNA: TGTGCCAGCAGTCAAAGGGGGGCTGGGGGCTACACCTTC
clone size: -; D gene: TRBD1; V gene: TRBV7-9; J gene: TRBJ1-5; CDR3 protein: CASSPQGAGNQPQHF; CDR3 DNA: TGTGCCAGCAGCCCCCAGGGGGCAGGCAATCAGCCCCAGCATTTT
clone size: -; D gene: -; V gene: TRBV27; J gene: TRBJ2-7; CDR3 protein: CASRRLGRSYEQYF; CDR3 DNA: TGTGCCAGCAGAAGGCTGGGCAGGTCCTACGAGCAGTACTTC
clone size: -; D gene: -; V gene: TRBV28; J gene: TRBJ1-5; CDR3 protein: CASTLTDVIYSNQPQHF; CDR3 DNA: TGTGCCAGCACCCTGACAGACGTCATATATAGCAATCAGCCCCAGCATTTT
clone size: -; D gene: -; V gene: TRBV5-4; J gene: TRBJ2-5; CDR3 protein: CASSLDGSRQETQYF; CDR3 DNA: TGTGCCAGCAGCTTGGACGGGAGCCGACAGGAGACCCAGTACTTC
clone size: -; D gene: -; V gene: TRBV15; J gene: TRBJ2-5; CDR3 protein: CATSRDVEVDGGVETQYF; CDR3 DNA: TGTGCCACCAGCAGAGATGTTGAGGTCGATGGAGGGGTGGAGACCCAGTACTTC
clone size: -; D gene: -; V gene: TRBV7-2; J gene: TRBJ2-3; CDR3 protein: CASSRTWGDTDTQYF; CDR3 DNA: TGTGCCAGCAGCCGTACCTGGGGGGATACAGATACGCAGTATTTT
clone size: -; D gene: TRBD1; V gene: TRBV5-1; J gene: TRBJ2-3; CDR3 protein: CASSLQGPFTDTQYF; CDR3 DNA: TGCGCCAGCAGCTTACAGGGGCCCTTCACAGATACGCAGTATTTT
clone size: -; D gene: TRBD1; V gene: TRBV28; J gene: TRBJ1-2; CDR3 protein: CASSQSGTGGAGRGGYTF; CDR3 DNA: TGTGCCAGCAGCCAATCAGGAACAGGGGGCGCGGGTAGAGGCGGCTACACCTTC